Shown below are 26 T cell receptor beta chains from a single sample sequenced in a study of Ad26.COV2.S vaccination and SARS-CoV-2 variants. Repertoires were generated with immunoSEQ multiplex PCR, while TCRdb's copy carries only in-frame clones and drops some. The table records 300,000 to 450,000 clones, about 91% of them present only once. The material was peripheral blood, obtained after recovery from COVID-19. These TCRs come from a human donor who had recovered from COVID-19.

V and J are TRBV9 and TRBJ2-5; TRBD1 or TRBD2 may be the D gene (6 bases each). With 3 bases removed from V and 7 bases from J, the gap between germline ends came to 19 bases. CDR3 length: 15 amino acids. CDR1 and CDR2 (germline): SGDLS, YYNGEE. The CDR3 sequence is CASSDDRGLAGTQYF. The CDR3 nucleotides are TGTGCCAGCAGCGACGACCGGGGGCTTGCTGGGACCCAGTACTTC.

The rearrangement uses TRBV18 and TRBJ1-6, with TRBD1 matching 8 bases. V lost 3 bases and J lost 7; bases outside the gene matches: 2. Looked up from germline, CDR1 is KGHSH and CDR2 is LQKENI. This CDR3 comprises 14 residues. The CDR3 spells CASSPGTGNSPLHF. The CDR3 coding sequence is TGTGCCAGCTCACCCGGGACAGGAAATTCACCCCTCCACTTT. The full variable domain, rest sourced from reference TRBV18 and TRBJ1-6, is NAGVMQNPRHLVRRRGQEARLRCSPMKGHSHVYWYRQLPEEGLKFMVYLQKENIIDESGMPKERFSAEFPKEGPSILRIQQVVRGDSAAYFCASSPGTGNSPLHFGNGTRLTVT.

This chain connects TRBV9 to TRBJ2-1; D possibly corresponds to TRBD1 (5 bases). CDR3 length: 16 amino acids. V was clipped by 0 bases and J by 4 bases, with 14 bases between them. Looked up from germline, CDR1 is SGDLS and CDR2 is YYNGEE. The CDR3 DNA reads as TGTGCCAGCAGCGTAGCCCCCCAGGGCTCATACAATGAGCAGTTCTTC. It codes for CASSVAPQGSYNEQFF.

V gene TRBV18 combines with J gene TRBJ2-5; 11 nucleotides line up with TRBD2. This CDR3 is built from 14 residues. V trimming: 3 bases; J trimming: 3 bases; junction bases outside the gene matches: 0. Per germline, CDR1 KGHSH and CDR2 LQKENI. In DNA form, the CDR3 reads TGTGCCAGCTCACCGACTAGCGGGGAAGAGACCCAGTACTTC. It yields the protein CASSPTSGEETQYF.

CDR3 region: CASSLSQRNEKLFF. Here the CDR3 DNA reads TGTGCCAGCAGCTTATCCCAGCGTAATGAAAAACTGTTTTTT. The rearrangement joins TRBV11-2 to TRBJ1-4; the D is unclear. Trimming stripped 2 bases from V and 4 bases from J, with 8 bases between. There are 14 residues in the CDR3. CDR1 is SGHAT, CDR2 FQNNGV, per germline. Variable domain in full (rest from reference TRBV11-2 and TRBJ1-4): EAGVAQSPRYKIIEKRQSVAFWCNPISGHATLYWYQQILGQGPKLLIQFQNNGVVDDSQLPKDRFSAERLKGVDSTLKIQPAKLEDSAVYLCASSLSQRNEKLFFGSGTQLSVL.

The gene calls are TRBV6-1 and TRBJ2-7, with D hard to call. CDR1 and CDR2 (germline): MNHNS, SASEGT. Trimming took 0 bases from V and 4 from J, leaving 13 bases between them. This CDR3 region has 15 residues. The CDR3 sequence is CASSEAHVGSYEQYF. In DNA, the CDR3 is TGTGCCAGCAGTGAAGCGCACGTCGGATCATACGAGCAGTACTTC.

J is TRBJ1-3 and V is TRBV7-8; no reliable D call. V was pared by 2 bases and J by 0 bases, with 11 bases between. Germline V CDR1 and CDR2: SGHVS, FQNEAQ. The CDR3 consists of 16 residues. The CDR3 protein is CASSLLGSDSGNTIYF. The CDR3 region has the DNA TGTGCCAGCAGCTTATTAGGGTCAGACTCTGGAAACACCATATATTTT.

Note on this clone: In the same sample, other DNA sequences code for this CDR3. In DNA, the CDR3 is TGTGCCAGCAGTTACGGGGGGGAGACCCAGTACTTC. It codes for CASSYGGETQYF. The chain employs TRBV6-5 and TRBJ2-5; tentative D call: TRBD2 (6 bases). The V gene's germline CDR1 is MNHEY and CDR2 SVGAGI. The V gene lost 2 bases and the J gene lost 5 bases, with 6 bases spanning the gap. This CDR3 contains 12 residues.

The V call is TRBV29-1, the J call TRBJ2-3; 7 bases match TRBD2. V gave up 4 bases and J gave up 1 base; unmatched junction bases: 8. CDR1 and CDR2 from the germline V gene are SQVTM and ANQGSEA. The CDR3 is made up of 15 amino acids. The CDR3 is CSVVGVGGGTDTQYF. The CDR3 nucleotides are TGCAGCGTTGTTGGGGTGGGAGGGGGCACAGATACGCAGTATTTT.

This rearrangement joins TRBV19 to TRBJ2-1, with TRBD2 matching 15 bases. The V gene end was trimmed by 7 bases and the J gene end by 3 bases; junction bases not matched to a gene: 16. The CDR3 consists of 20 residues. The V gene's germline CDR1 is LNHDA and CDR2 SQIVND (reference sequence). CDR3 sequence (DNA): TGTGCCAGTATCGAAAGGGGACTAGCGGGGGGCCCTACCCTCTACAATGAGCAGTTCTTC. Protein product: CASIERGLAGGPTLYNEQFF.

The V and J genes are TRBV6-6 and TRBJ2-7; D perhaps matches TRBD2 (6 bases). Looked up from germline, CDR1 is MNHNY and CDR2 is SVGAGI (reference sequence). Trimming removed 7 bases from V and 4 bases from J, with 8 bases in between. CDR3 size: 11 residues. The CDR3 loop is CASMGGYEQYF. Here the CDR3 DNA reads TGTGCCAGCATGGGGGGTTACGAGCAGTACTTC.

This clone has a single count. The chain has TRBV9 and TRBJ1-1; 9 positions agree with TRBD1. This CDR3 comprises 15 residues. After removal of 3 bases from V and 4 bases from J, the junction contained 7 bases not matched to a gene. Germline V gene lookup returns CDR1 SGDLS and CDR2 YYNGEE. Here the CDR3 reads CASSAPLTGGTEAFF. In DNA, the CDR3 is TGTGCCAGCAGCGCCCCCTTGACAGGGGGCACTGAAGCTTTCTTT.

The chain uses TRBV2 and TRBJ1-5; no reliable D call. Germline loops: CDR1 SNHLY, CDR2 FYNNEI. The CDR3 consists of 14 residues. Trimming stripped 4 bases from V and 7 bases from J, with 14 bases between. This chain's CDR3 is CASSGNGVQQPQHF. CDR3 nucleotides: TGTGCCAGCAGTGGGAACGGGGTTCAGCAGCCCCAGCATTTT.

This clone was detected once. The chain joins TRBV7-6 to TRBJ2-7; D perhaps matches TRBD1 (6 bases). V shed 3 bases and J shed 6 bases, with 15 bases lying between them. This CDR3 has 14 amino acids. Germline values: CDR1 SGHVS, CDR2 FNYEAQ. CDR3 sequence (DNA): TGTGCCAGCAGCTTCCGGACAGACGGACGCGAGCAGTACTTC. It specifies CASSFRTDGREQYF.

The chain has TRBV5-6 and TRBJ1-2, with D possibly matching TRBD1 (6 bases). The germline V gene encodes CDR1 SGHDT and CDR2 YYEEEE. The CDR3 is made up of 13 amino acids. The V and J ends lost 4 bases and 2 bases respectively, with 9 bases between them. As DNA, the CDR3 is TGTGCCAGCAGCCCCGGGACAAACTATGGCTACACCTTC. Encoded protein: CASSPGTNYGYTF.

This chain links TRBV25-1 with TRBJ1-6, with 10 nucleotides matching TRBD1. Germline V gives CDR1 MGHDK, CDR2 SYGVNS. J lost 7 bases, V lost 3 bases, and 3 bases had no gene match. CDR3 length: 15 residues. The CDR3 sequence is CASSDRTGGNSPLHF. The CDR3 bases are TGTGCCAGCAGTGATCGGACAGGGGGAAATTCACCCCTCCACTTT.

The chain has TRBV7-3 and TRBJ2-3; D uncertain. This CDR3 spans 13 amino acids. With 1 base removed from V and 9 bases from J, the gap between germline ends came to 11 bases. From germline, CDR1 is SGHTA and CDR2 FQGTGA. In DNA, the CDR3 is TGTGCCAGCAGCTTAAGGCCTGAGGAGACGCAGTATTTT. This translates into CASSLRPEETQYF. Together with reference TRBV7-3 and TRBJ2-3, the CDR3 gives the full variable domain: GAGVSQTPSNKVTEKGKYVELRCDPISGHTALYWYRQSLGQGPEFLIYFQGTGAADDSGLPNDRFFAVRPEGSVSTLKIQRTERGDSAVYLCASSLRPEETQYFGPGTRLTVL.

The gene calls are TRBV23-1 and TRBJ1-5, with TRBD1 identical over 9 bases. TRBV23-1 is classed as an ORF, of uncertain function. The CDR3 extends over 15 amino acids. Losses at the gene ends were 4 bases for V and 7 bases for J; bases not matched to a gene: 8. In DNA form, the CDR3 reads TGCGCCAGCAGTCTCCGGGACAGGGACGACCAGCCCCAGCATTTT. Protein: CASSLRDRDDQPQHF.

The CDR3 loop is CASSATGGGQPQHF. The CDR3 DNA sequence: TGTGCCAGCAGTGCGACAGGGGGCGGTCAGCCCCAGCATTTT. The J gene is TRBJ1-5, the V gene TRBV27; the match to TRBD1 covers 10 bases. Germline V gene data show CDR1 as MNHEY and CDR2 as SMNVEV (reference sequence). V dropped 5 bases and J dropped 6; count of bases not matched to a gene: 4. CDR3 length equals 14 residues.

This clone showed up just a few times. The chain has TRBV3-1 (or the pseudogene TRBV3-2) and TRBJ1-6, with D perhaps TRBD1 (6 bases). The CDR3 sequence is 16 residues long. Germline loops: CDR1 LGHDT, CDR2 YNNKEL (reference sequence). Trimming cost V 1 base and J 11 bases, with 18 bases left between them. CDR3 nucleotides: TGTGCCAGCAGCCAAGGGGGGGCAGGGAATCGACCACCCCTCCACTTT. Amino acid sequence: CASSQGGAGNRPPLHF.

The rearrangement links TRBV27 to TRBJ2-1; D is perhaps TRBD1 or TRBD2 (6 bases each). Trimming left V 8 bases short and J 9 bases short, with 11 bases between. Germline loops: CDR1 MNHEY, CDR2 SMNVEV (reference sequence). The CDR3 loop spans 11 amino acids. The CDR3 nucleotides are TGTGCCAGCCTTAAGGGGGGTGAGCAGTTCTTC. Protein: CASLKGGEQFF.

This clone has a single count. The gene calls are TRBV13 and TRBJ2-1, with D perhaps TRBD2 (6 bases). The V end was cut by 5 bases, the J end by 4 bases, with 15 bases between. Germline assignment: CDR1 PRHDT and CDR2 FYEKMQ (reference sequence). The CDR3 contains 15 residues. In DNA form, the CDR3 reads TGTGCCAGCAGCCCCTACCGGGACTGGTACAATGAGCAGTTCTTC. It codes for CASSPYRDWYNEQFF.

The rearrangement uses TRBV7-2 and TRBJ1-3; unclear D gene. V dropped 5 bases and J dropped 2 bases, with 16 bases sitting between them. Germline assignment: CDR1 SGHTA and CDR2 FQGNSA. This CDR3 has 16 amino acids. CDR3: CASSPQQRAAGNTIYF. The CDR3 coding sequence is TGTGCCAGCAGCCCCCAGCAGAGGGCGGCTGGAAACACCATATATTTT.

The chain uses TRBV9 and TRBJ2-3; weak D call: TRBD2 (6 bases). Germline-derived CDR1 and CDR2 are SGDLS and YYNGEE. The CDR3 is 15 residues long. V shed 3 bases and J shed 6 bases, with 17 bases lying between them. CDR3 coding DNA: TGTGCCAGCAGCGAGGGAGGACGAGCTGGCGATACGCAGTATTTT. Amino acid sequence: CASSEGGRAGDTQYF. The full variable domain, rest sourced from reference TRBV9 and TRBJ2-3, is DSGVTQTPKHLITATGQRVTLRCSPRSGDLSVYWYQQSLDQGLQFLIQYYNGEERAKGNILERFSAQQFPDLHSELNLSSLELGDSALYFCASSEGGRAGDTQYFGPGTRLTVL.

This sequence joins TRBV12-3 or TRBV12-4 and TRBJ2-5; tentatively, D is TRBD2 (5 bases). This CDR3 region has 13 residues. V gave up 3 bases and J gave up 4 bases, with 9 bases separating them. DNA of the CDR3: TGTGCCAGCAGTTTGGACTTTCGAGAGACCCAGTACTTC. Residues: CASSLDFRETQYF.

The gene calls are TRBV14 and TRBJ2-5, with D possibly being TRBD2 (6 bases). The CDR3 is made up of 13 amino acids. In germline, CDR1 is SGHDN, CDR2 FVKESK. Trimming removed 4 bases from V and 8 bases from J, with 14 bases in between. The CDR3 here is CASSRREKGTQYF. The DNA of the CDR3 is TGTGCCAGCAGCCGCCGGGAGAAGGGAACCCAGTACTTC. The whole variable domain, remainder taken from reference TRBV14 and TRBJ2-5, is EAGVTQFPSHSVIEKGQTVTLRCDPISGHDNLYWYRRVMGKEIKFLLHFVKESKQDESGMPNNRFLAERTGGTYSTLKVQPAELEDSGVYFCASSRREKGTQYFGPGTRLLVL.